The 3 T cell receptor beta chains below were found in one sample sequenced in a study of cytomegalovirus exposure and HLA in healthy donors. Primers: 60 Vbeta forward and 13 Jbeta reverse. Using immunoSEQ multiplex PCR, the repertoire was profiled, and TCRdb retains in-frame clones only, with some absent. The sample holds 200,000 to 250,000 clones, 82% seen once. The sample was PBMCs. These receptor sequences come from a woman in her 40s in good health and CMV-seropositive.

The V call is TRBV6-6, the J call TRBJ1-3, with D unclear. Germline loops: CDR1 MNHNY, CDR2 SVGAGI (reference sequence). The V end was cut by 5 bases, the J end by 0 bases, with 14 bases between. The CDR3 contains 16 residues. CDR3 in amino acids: CASSLPDSASGNTIYF. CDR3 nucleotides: TGTGCCAGCAGTCTCCCAGACTCTGCCTCTGGAAACACCATATATTTT.

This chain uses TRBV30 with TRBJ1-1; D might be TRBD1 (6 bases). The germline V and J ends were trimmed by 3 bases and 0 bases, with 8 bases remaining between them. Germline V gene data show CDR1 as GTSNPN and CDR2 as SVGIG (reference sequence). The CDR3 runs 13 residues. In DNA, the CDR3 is TGTGCCTGGAGAGGGACACTGAACACTGAAGCTTTCTTT. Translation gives CAWRGTLNTEAFF.

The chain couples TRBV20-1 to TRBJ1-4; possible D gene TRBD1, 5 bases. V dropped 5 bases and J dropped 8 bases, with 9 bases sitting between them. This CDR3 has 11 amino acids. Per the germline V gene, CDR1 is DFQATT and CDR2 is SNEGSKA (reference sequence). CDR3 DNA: TGCAGTGCTCAGGGCCGCGAAAAACTGTTTTTT. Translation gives CSAQGREKLFF.